This T cell receptor beta chain emerged from a study of shared clonotypes between healthy human individuals. Germline-derived CDR1 and CDR2 are LGHNA and YNFKEQ. The CDR3 length is 16 residues. The V and J ends lost 0 bases and 1 base respectively, with 13 bases between them. Some clones are missing from TCRdb's copy, which holds only in-frame ones; the method was immunoSEQ multiplex PCR. The sample holds about 330,000 clones, 80% to 90% seen once. The chain recombines TRBV4-2 with TRBJ2-7; a weak D match, TRBD1 (5 bases). The sequenced sample consisted of memory CD8+ T cells sorted from blood. Subset noted: CD45RO+ cells pooled with CCR7-negative TemRA cells. The clonotype originates from a man younger than 30 in good health. DNA of the CDR3: TGTGCCAGCAGCCAAGAGGACACAGGTAGTTCCTACGAGCAGTACTTC. It yields the protein CASSQEDTGSSYEQYF.